A single sample is the source of the 19 T cell receptor beta chains below, sequenced in a study of identifying expanded T cells in peripheral blood. Clones were read by immunoSEQ multiplex PCR, and TCRdb kept only the in-frame ones, dropping some. The repertoire holds some 97,000 clones, with over 75% as singletons. The sequenced material came from blood. The receptors come from a person between 18 and 69 years old in good health.

The chain links TRBV6-5 to TRBJ1-2; the match to TRBD1 covers 7 bases. Germline CDR1 MNHEY, CDR2 SVGAGI. Germline trimming cut 3 bases from V and 4 bases from J; bases unmatched to any gene: 8. This CDR3 spans 15 amino acids. The CDR3 spells CASSYLDRAGYGYTF. Written as DNA, the CDR3 is TGTGCCAGCAGTTATCTCGACAGGGCTGGCTATGGCTACACCTTC.

The chain combines TRBV19 with TRBJ1-4; the D gene is possibly TRBD1 (5 bases). The CDR3 runs to 15 residues. The germline V gene encodes CDR1 LNHDA and CDR2 SQIVND (reference sequence). V was pared by 7 bases and J by 2 bases, with 14 bases between. The CDR3 DNA reads as TGTGCCAGTATCCGGGGGTCTCGCACTAATGAAAAACTGTTTTTT. Translating it yields CASIRGSRTNEKLFF.

The rearrangement uses TRBV7-9 and TRBJ2-5, with TRBD2 matching 12 bases. Trimming removed 5 bases from V and 2 bases from J; junction bases left unmatched: 9. The length of the CDR3 is 17 residues. Germline-derived CDR1 and CDR2 are SEHNR and FQNEAQ (reference sequence). The CDR3 nucleotides read TGTGCCAGCAGCCGGGGGGGACTAGCGGGTTATCAAGAGACCCAGTACTTC. This translates into CASSRGGLAGYQETQYF. Full variable domain (missing parts from reference TRBV7-9 and TRBJ2-5): DTGVSQNPRHKITKRGQNVTFRCDPISEHNRLYWYRQTLGQGPEFLTYFQNEAQLEKSRLLSDRFSAERPKGSFSTLEIQRTEQGDSAMYLCASSRGGLAGYQETQYFGPGTRLLVL.

This chain uses TRBV4-1 with TRBJ2-7; unclear D gene. V was clipped by 1 base and J by 5 bases, with 3 bases between them. Germline values: CDR1 MGHRA, CDR2 YSYEKL. The CDR3 sequence is 11 residues long. The CDR3 reads CASSQAHEQYF. The CDR3 coding sequence is TGCGCCAGCAGCCAAGCCCACGAGCAGTACTTC.

V gene TRBV5-4 combines with J gene TRBJ1-5; 10 nucleotides match TRBD1. V gave up 3 bases and J gave up 2 bases; unmatched junction bases: 17. This CDR3 is 20 amino acids long. The germline CDR1 and CDR2 sequences are SGHNT and YYREEE (reference sequence). The CDR3 DNA is TGTGCCAGCAGCTCCAATAGGGGGGACAGGGGTTCTTCGGGCAATCAGCCCCAGCATTTT. Protein product: CASSSNRGDRGSSGNQPQHF.

The V gene is TRBV5-1, the J gene TRBJ2-1, with a weak D call TRBD2 (5 bases). Germline V gives CDR1 SGHRS, CDR2 YFSETQ. The CDR3 has 15 amino acids. Deletions cut 1 base from V and 3 bases from J, with 11 bases between. The chain's CDR3 is CASSLSGLLYNEQFF. The CDR3 coding sequence is TGCGCCAGCAGCTTGAGTGGACTCCTCTACAATGAGCAGTTCTTC.

The J gene is TRBJ2-1, the V gene TRBV30; D remains ambiguous. Trimming cost V 3 bases and J 9 bases, with 9 bases left between them. The CDR3 sequence is 11 residues long. The germline V gene has CDR1 GTSNPN and CDR2 SVGIG (reference sequence). The CDR3 DNA reads TGTGCCTGGAGCGCTGGGGTTGAGCAGTTCTTC. This codes for CAWSAGVEQFF.

The chain is built from TRBV7-8 and TRBJ1-5; D is unresolved. Germline assignment: CDR1 SGHVS and CDR2 FQNEAQ. V shed 1 base and J shed 4 bases, with 5 bases lying between them. The CDR3 spans 13 residues. CDR3 residues: CASSLEQNQPQHF. The DNA for the CDR3 is TGTGCCAGCAGCTTAGAACAGAATCAGCCCCAGCATTTT.

This clone appeared a single time. This sequence joins TRBV5-4 and TRBJ1-1, with TRBD1 as a possible D gene (5 bases). Trimming pared 0 bases from V and 6 bases from J, leaving 15 bases between. The CDR3 runs to 15 residues. CDR1 and CDR2 (germline): SGHNT, YYREEE (reference sequence). The CDR3 reads CASSLVPQGLAEAFF. The CDR3, as DNA: TGTGCCAGCAGCTTGGTCCCTCAGGGTTTGGCTGAAGCTTTCTTT.

The gene calls are TRBV9 and TRBJ1-1; TRBD1 might be the D (6 bases). Germline CDR1 is SGDLS and CDR2 is YYNGEE. The CDR3 totals 15 residues. The V and J ends lost 0 bases and 1 base respectively, with 10 bases between them. The CDR3 DNA is TGTGCCAGCAGCGTAGGTAACAGGGCGAACACTGAAGCTTTCTTT. Translating it yields CASSVGNRANTEAFF.

This chain connects TRBV2 to TRBJ1-1; D unresolved. Germline V gene data show CDR1 as SNHLY and CDR2 as FYNNEI. Trimming removed 7 bases from V and 3 bases from J, with 12 bases in between. CDR3 length equals 13 residues. CDR3 loop: CASTDGPDTEAFF. The CDR3 DNA reads TGTGCCAGCACTGACGGACCGGACACTGAAGCTTTCTTT.

This clone was recorded a few times. J is TRBJ1-5 and V is TRBV2; D remains unclear. The CDR3 runs to 15 residues. The V and J ends lost 5 bases and 2 bases respectively, with 13 bases between them. Germline V lookup: CDR1 SNHLY, CDR2 FYNNEI. The CDR3 bases are TGTGCCAGCAGTTACCTTCGAAGCGGCAATCAGCCCCAGCATTTT. It encodes CASSYLRSGNQPQHF. The variable domain in full, with the rest retrieved from reference TRBV2 and TRBJ1-5, is EPEVTQTPSHQVTQMGQEVILRCVPISNHLYFYWYRQILGQKVEFLVSFYNNEISEKSEIFDDQFSVERPDGSNFTLKIRSTKLEDSAMYFCASSYLRSGNQPQHFGDGTRLSIL.

The CDR3 nucleotides are TGTGCCAGAGGGGAAGGAATCGATGGCTACACCTTC. It encodes CARGEGIDGYTF. V gene TRBV2 combines with J gene TRBJ1-2; D is perhaps TRBD1 (5 bases). The CDR3 is 12 residues long. V was trimmed by 9 bases and J by 6 bases, leaving 14 bases between them. Germline CDR1 is SNHLY and CDR2 is FYNNEI.

The rearrangement links TRBV2 to TRBJ2-3, with 10 bases aligning to TRBD1. Looked up from germline, CDR1 is SNHLY and CDR2 is FYNNEI. The CDR3 has 15 residues. V shed 8 bases, J shed 2 bases, and the junction held 7 bases outside the gene matches. Here the CDR3 DNA reads TGTGCCAGCGCCCTGACAGGGGGCGACACAGATACGCAGTATTTT. Its protein product is CASALTGGDTDTQYF.

The V gene is TRBV6-5, the J gene TRBJ1-3, with D perhaps TRBD1 (6 bases). The CDR3 totals 16 residues. CDR1 and CDR2 from the germline V gene are MNHEY and SVGAGI. Trimming left V 0 bases short and J 0 bases short, with 9 bases between. The CDR3 here is CASSYSRRGSGNTIYF. CDR3 DNA: TGTGCCAGCAGTTACTCCCGCAGGGGCTCTGGAAACACCATATATTTT.

The sample holds a few counts of this clone. The J gene is TRBJ1-3, the V gene TRBV30; possibly TRBD1 for D (5 bases). Germline V gene lookup returns CDR1 GTSNPN and CDR2 SVGIG (reference sequence). V gave up 1 base and J gave up 4 bases, with 8 bases separating them. The CDR3 runs to 13 residues. As DNA, the CDR3 is TGTGCCTGGAGTGGGGGGAAGGGAAACACCATATATTTT. This gives the protein CAWSGGKGNTIYF.

The chain recombines TRBV6-1 with TRBJ1-4; a possible D gene is TRBD1 (5 bases). The V end was cut by 3 bases, the J end by 4 bases, with 9 bases between. The CDR3 has 14 residues. Germline V CDR1 and CDR2: MNHNS, SASEGT. Here the CDR3 DNA reads TGTGCCAGCAGTGAGGGGACCCTTAATGAAAAACTGTTTTTT. It translates to CASSEGTLNEKLFF.

This chain joins TRBV30 and TRBJ2-3, with 10 bases fitting TRBD2. With 8 bases clipped from V and 0 bases from J, the junction kept 11 bases outside the gene matches. The CDR3 extends over 16 amino acids. Germline CDR1 GTSNPN, CDR2 SVGIG (reference sequence). CDR3 sequence reads: CARGLAGATSTDTQYF. The CDR3 DNA is TGTGCCAGAGGGCTAGCGGGGGCTACTAGCACAGATACGCAGTATTTT.

The V and J genes are TRBV5-1 and TRBJ2-3, with TRBD2 matching 12 bases. CDR1 and CDR2 from the germline V gene are SGHRS and YFSETQ. This CDR3 contains 17 residues. Trimming took 1 base from V and 1 from J; bases not matched to a gene: 4. The CDR3 coding sequence is TGCGCCAGCAGCTTGTTGGCTAGCGGGGGGGGCACAGATACGCAGTATTTT. Its protein is CASSLLASGGGTDTQYF.